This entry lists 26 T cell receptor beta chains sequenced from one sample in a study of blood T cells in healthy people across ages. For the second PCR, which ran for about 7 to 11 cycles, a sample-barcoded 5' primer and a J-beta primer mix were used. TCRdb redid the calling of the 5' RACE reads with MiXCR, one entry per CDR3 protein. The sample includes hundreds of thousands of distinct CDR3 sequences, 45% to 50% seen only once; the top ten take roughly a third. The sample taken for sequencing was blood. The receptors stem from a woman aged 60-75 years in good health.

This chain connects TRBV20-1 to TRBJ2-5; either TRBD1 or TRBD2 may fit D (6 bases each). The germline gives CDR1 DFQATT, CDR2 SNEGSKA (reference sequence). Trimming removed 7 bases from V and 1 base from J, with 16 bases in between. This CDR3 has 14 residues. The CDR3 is CSGEQPGAQETQYF. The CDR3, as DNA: TGCAGTGGCGAGCAACCGGGGGCCCAAGAGACCCAGTACTTC.

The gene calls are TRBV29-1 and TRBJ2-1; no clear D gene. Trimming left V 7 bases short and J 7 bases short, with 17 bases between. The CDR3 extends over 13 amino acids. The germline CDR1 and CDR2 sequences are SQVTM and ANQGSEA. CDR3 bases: TGCAGCGGGCCCCTGGACGGGCGGAATGAGCAGTTCTTC. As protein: CSGPLDGRNEQFF.

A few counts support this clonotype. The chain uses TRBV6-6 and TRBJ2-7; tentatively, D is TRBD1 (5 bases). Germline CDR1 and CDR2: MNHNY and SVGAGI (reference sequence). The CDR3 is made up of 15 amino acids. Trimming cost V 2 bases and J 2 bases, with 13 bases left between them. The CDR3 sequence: CASSYGRVPPYEQYF. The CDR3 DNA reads TGTGCCAGCAGTTACGGCAGGGTCCCTCCCTACGAGCAGTACTTC.

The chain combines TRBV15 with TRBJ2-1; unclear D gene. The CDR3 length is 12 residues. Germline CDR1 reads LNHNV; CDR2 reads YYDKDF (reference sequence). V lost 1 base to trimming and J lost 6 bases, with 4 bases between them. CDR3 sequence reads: CATSRVVNEQFF. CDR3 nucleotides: TGTGCCACCAGCAGAGTTGTCAATGAGCAGTTCTTC.

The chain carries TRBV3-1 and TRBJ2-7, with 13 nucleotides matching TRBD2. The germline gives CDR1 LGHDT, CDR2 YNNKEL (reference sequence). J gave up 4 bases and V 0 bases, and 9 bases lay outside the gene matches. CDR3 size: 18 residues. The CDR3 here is CASSQDKSGTSGIYEQYF. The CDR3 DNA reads TGTGCCAGCAGCCAAGACAAATCGGGGACTAGCGGGATATACGAGCAGTACTTC.

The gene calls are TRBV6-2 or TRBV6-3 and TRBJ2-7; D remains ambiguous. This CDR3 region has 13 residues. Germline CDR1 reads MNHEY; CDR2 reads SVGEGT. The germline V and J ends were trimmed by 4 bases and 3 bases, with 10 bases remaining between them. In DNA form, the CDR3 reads TGTGCCAGCAGTTCCATCAACATCTACGAGCAGTACTTC. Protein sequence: CASSSINIYEQYF.

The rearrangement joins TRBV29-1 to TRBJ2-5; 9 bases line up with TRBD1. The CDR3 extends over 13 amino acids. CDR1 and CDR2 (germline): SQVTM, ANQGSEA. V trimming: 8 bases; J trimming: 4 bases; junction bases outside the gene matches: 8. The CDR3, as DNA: TGCAGCAGACACAGGGGGCAGAGAGAGACCCAGTACTTC. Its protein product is CSRHRGQRETQYF.

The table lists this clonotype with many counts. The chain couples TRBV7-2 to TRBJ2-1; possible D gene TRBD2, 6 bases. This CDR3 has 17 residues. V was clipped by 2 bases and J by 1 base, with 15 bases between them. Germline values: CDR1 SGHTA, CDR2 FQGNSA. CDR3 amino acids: CASSLRRTIFSYNEQFF. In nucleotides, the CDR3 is TGTGCCAGCAGCTTACGACGGACTATTTTTTCCTACAATGAGCAGTTCTTC.

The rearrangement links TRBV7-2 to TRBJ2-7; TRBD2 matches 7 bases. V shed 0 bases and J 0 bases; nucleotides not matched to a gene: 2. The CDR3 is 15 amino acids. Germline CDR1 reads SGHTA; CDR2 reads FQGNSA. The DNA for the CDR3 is TGTGCCAGCAGCTTAGCGCGCGGGAGCTCCTACGAGCAGTACTTC. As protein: CASSLARGSSYEQYF.

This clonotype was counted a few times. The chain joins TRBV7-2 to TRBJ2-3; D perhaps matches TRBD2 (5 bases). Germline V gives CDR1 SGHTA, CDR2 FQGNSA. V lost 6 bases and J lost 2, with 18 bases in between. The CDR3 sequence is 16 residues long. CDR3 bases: TGTGCCAGCAGTTTTAGCGTCCGACTCTACACAGATACGCAGTATTTT. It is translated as CASSFSVRLYTDTQYF.

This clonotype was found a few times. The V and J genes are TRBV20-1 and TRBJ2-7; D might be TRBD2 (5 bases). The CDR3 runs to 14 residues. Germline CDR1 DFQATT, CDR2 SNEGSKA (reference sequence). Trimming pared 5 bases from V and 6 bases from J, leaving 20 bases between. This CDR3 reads CSAGERGGVSEQYF. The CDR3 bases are TGCAGTGCTGGGGAGCGCGGAGGTGTCTCCGAGCAGTACTTC.

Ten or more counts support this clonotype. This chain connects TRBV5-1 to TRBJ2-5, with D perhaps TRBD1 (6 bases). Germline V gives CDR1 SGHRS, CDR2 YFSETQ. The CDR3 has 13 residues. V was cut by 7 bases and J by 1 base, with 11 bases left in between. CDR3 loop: CASYGDTQETQYF. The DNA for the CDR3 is TGCGCCAGCTATGGGGACACCCAAGAGACCCAGTACTTC.

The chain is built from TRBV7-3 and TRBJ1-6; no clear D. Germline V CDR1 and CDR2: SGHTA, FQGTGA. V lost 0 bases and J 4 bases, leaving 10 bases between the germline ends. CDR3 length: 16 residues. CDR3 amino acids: CASSLTRPGYNSPLHF. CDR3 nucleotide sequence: TGTGCCAGCAGCTTAACCCGGCCGGGATATAATTCACCCCTCCACTTT.

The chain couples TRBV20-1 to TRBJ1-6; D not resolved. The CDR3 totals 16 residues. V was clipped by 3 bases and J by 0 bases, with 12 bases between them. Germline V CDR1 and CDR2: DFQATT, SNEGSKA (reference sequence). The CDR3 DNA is TGCAGTGCTAGCGAAACTGAAAGCTCCTATAATTCACCCCTCCACTTT. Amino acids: CSASETESSYNSPLHF.

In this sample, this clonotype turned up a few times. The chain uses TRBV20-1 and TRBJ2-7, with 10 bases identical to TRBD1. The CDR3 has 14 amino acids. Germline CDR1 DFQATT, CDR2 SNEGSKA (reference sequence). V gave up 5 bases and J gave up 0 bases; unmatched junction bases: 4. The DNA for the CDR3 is TGCAGTGCTGACCGGGACAGGGGCTCCTACGAGCAGTACTTC. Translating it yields CSADRDRGSYEQYF.

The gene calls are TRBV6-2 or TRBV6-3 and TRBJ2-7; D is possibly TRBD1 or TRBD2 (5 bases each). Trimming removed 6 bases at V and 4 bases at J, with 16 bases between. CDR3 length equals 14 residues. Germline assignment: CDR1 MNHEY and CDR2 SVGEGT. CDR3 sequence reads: CASSRDDQNYEQYF. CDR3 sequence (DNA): TGTGCCAGCAGCCGGGACGACCAGAATTACGAGCAGTACTTC.

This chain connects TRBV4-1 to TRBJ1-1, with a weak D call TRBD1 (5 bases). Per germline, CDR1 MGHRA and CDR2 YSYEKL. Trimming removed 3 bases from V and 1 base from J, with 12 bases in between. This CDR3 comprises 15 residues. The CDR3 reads CASSHGPGTNTEAFF. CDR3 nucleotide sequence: TGCGCCAGCAGCCATGGGCCGGGGACGAACACTGAAGCTTTCTTT.

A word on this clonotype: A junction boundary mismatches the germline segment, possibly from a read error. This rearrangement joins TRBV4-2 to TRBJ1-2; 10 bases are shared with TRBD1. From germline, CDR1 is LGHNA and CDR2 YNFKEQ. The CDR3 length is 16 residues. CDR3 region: CASSRHGTGANYGYAF. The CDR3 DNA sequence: TGTGCCAGCAGCCGACACGGGACAGGGGCTAACTATGGCTACGCCTTC.

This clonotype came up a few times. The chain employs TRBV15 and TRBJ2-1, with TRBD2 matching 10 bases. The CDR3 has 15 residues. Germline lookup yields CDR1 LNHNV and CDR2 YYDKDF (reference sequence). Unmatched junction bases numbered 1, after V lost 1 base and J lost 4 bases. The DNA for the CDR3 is TGTGCCACCAGCAGAGTTAGCGGGAGGTACAATGAGCAGTTCTTC. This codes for CATSRVSGRYNEQFF.

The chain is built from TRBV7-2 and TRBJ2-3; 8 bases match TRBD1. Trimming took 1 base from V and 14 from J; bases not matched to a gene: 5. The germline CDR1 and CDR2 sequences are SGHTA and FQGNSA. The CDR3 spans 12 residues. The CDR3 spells CASSLVLDRAYF. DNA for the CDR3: TGTGCCAGCAGCTTAGTATTGGACAGGGCGTATTTT.

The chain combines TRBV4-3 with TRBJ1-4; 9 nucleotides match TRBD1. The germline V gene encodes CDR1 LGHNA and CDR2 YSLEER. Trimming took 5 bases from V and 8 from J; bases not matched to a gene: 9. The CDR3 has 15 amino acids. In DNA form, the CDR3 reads TGCGCCAGCAGCACAAGGGGGGACAGGGCCGAAAAACTGTTTTTT. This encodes CASSTRGDRAEKLFF.

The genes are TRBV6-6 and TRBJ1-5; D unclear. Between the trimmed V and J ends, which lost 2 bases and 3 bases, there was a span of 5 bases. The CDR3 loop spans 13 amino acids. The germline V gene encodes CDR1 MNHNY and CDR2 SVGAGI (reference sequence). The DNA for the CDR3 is TGTGCCAGCAGTTACGGGGACAATCAGCCCCAGCATTTT. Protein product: CASSYGDNQPQHF.

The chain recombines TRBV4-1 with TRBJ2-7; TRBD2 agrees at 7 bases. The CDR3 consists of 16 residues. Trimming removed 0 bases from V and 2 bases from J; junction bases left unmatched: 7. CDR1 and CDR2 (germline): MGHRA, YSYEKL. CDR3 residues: CASSQDLGGTPYEQYF. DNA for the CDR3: TGCGCCAGCAGCCAAGATCTGGGGGGGACTCCCTACGAGCAGTACTTC.

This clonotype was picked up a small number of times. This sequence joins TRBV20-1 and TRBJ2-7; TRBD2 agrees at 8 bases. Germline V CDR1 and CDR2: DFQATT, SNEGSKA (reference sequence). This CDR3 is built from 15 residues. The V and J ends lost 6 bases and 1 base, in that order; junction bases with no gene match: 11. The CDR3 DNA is TGCAGTGCAGACTCGGGACTAGTCGGGTCCTACGAGCAGTACTTC. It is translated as CSADSGLVGSYEQYF.

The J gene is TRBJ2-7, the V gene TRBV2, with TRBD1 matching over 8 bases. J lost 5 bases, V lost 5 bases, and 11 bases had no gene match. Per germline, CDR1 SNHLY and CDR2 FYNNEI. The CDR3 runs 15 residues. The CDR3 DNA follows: TGTGCCAGCAGTTTCACGGACCAGGGGGCCCACGAGCAGTACTTC. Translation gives CASSFTDQGAHEQYF.

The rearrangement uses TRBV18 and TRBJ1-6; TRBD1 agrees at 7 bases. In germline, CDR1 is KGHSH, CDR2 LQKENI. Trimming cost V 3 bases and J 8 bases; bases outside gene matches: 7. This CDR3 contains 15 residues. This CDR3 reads CASSPGGGADSPLHF. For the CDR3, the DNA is TGTGCCAGCTCACCCGGAGGGGGCGCCGATTCACCCCTCCACTTT.